The clone carrying this TCR beta chain was observed at least ten times. The antigen is unknown. Generation of TCR beta libraries employed quantitative 5'-RACE incorporating molecular barcodes. Via MiXCR, TCRdb re-called the 5' RACE reads, giving one row per CDR3 protein. This table has about 330,000 distinct CDR3 sequences, 8% appearing once. V lost 0 bases to trimming and J lost 3 bases; unmatched junction nucleotides: 6. Germline assignment: CDR1 ENHRY and CDR2 SYGVKD. The CDR3 loop spans 17 amino acids. The data derive from a study of CD8 T cells in ankylosing spondylitis. Whole-study findings and limits: Matched synovial fluid from ankylosing spondylitis patients was reported to be enriched for disease-linked clones. Ankylosing spondylitis blood seemed to carry a telltale TCR beta motif made of about 8 highly homologous variants. In peripheral blood, disease-linked CD8+ clones occurred at relatively low frequencies.

The sample consisted of blood, either unsorted or a sorted T cell fraction (not recorded which). The source is a male donor with ankylosing spondylitis. V gene TRBV10-3 combines with J gene TRBJ2-1; 9 bases agree with TRBD2. The CDR3 sequence is CAISESSLAGFYNEQFF. CDR3 bases: TGTGCCATCAGTGAGTCGTCCCTAGCGGGATTCTACAATGAGCAGTTCTTC.